The 23 T cell receptor beta chains reported below all come from one sample, sequenced in a study of cytomegalovirus exposure and HLA in healthy donors. The study ran its PCR with 60 Vbeta and 13 Jbeta primers. The table came from immunoSEQ multiplex PCR; TCRdb's copy has only in-frame clones and leaves some out. The data show about 120,000 clones, with about 81% seen just once and nearly 3% held by the top ten. Input material: PBMCs. The origin of the receptors is a woman aged 40 to 55 in good health and CMV-seropositive.

The chain carries TRBV7-8 and TRBJ2-5; D is uncertain. This CDR3 contains 14 residues. Germline V gene data show CDR1 as SGHVS and CDR2 as FQNEAQ. Trimming left V 5 bases short and J 3 bases short, with 13 bases between. CDR3 DNA: TGTGCCAGCAGCATGAGAATCAGCGAAGAGACCCAGTACTTC. Its protein is CASSMRISEETQYF.

This clone was found once. The chain uses TRBV9 and TRBJ2-3, with D perhaps matching TRBD2 (6 bases). Germline lookup yields CDR1 SGDLS and CDR2 YYNGEE. Trimming took off 0 bases at V and 5 bases at J, with 13 bases between the two ends. The CDR3 has 15 residues. The CDR3, as DNA: TGTGCCAGCAGCGTAGGCGGGATTGGTGGAGATACGCAGTATTTT. Translating gives CASSVGGIGGDTQYF.

This clone occurred a few times. The chain links TRBV30 to TRBJ2-5; maybe TRBD2 (6 bases). Germline values: CDR1 GTSNPN, CDR2 SVGIG (reference sequence). V lost 0 bases and J 5 bases, leaving 7 bases between the germline ends. CDR3 length: 12 amino acids. CDR3 sequence reads: CAWSVRGETQYF. The CDR3 DNA reads as TGTGCCTGGAGTGTACGGGGGGAGACCCAGTACTTC.

This clone has only a few counts. This chain uses TRBV19 with TRBJ2-7, with 11 nucleotides matching TRBD1. Germline trimming cut 3 bases from V and 5 bases from J; bases unmatched to any gene: 3. This CDR3 comprises 14 residues. In germline, CDR1 is LNHDA, CDR2 SQIVND (reference sequence). The CDR3 DNA reads TGTGCCAGTAGTATTGGGACAGGGGGTAACGAGCAGTACTTC. Amino acids: CASSIGTGGNEQYF.

On this clone: The same CDR3 also results from other DNA sequences found in this sample. The genes are TRBV7-3 and TRBJ2-2; TRBD1 matches at 11 bases. Trimming at V came to 3 bases and at J to 5 bases, leaving 2 bases not matched to a gene. CDR1 and CDR2 from the germline V gene are SGHTA and FQGTGA. This CDR3 region has 15 residues. CDR3 sequence: CASSFGTGGTGELFF. CDR3 in DNA: TGTGCCAGCAGCTTTGGGACAGGGGGGACCGGGGAGCTGTTTTTT.

A remark on this clone: This CDR3 fails to terminate in the conserved phenylalanine or tryptophan, so it likely reflects a read error. The V call is TRBV5-1, the J call TRBJ2-4; D is undetermined. Germline-derived CDR1 and CDR2 are SGHRS and YFSETQ. The CDR3 has 15 amino acids. Trimming shortened V by 0 bases and J by 0 bases, and 7 bases separated the two germline ends. CDR3 residues: CASSLDGLAKNIQYS. DNA of the CDR3: TGCGCCAGCAGCTTGGACGGGCTAGCCAAAAACATTCAGTACTCC.

This rearrangement joins TRBV2 to TRBJ2-3; TRBD2 might be the D (5 bases). The CDR3 runs to 13 residues. The germline V and J ends were trimmed by 6 bases and 6 bases, with 13 bases remaining between them. Germline V gives CDR1 SNHLY, CDR2 FYNNEI. The CDR3 spells CASRASGSDTQYF. CDR3 coding DNA: TGTGCCAGCAGGGCGAGTGGGAGCGATACGCAGTATTTT.

J is TRBJ1-2 and V is TRBV27; D not resolved. This CDR3 is 16 amino acids long. Germline loops: CDR1 MNHEY, CDR2 SMNVEV (reference sequence). V lost 1 base and J 5 bases, leaving 17 bases between the germline ends. As DNA, the CDR3 is TGTGCCAGCAGTTTATTTCGTCCGGGATTGTCTTATGGCTACACCTTC. Protein sequence: CASSLFRPGLSYGYTF.

The chain recombines TRBV11-2 with TRBJ1-4; possible D gene TRBD1, 5 bases. This CDR3 is 15 amino acids long. V lost 1 base and J 6 bases, leaving 12 bases between the germline ends. Germline V gene sequence: CDR1 SGHAT, CDR2 FQNNGV. CDR3 nucleotides: TGTGCCAGCAGCTTAGCGGCAGGGAAGGATGAAAAACTGTTTTTT. Encoded protein: CASSLAAGKDEKLFF. Combining the CDR3 with reference TRBV11-2 and TRBJ1-4 gives the whole variable domain EAGVAQSPRYKIIEKRQSVAFWCNPISGHATLYWYQQILGQGPKLLIQFQNNGVVDDSQLPKDRFSAERLKGVDSTLKIQPAKLEDSAVYLCASSLAAGKDEKLFFGSGTQLSVL.

This chain joins TRBV7-3 and TRBJ2-3; a weak D match, TRBD1 (6 bases). The CDR3 extends over 15 amino acids. Per the germline V gene, CDR1 is SGHTA and CDR2 is FQGTGA. V lost 5 bases to trimming and J lost 6 bases, with 18 bases between them. CDR3 sequence reads: CASSPRQVLMDTQYF. Here the CDR3 DNA reads TGTGCCAGCAGCCCTAGACAGGTTCTCATGGATACGCAGTATTTT.

The chain carries TRBV11-2 and TRBJ1-4; a possible D gene is TRBD1 (6 bases). The V and J ends lost 4 bases and 6 bases respectively, with 12 bases between them. The CDR3 length is 14 residues. CDR1 and CDR2 from the germline V gene are SGHAT and FQNNGV. In DNA form, the CDR3 reads TGTGCCAGCAGCTCAGGGGATTCTGATGAAAAACTGTTTTTT. Residues: CASSSGDSDEKLFF.

As DNA, the CDR3 is TGTGCCAGCAGCGAGGCCTACGAGCAGTACTTC. Protein product: CASSEAYEQYF. V and J are TRBV7-9 and TRBJ2-7; no clear D gene. The CDR3 length is 11 residues. With 5 bases removed from V and 2 bases from J, the gap between germline ends came to 4 bases. Germline CDR1 is SEHNR and CDR2 is FQNEAQ (reference sequence).

This clone appeared a single time. The chain recombines TRBV9 with TRBJ2-5, with 14 bases fitting TRBD2. Per germline, CDR1 SGDLS and CDR2 YYNGEE. V trimming: 5 bases; J trimming: 4 bases; junction bases outside the gene matches: 19. This CDR3 has 20 residues. The CDR3 reads CASSAHLPGLAGEIPETQYF. CDR3 bases: TGTGCCAGCAGTGCACATCTCCCGGGACTAGCGGGAGAGATCCCAGAGACCCAGTACTTC.

This clone showed up just a few times. V is TRBV5-1 and J is TRBJ2-5, with D hard to call. The CDR3 consists of 13 residues. Trimming stripped 0 bases from V and 6 bases from J, with 9 bases between. Germline values: CDR1 SGHRS, CDR2 YFSETQ. The CDR3: CASSLVVVKTQYF. CDR3 coding DNA: TGCGCCAGCAGCTTGGTAGTCGTTAAGACCCAGTACTTC.

In this sample, this clone turned up many times. The V gene is TRBV5-4, the J gene TRBJ1-1, with 8 bases fitting TRBD1. CDR3 length equals 13 residues. Looked up from germline, CDR1 is SGHNT and CDR2 is YYREEE (reference sequence). Trimming cost V 3 bases and J 5 bases; bases outside gene matches: 3. CDR3 in DNA: TGTGCCAGCAGCTGGGGACAGGAGACTGAAGCTTTCTTT. Encoded protein: CASSWGQETEAFF.

About this clone itself: The sample holds other DNA sequences that translate to the same CDR3. The gene calls are TRBV6-5 and TRBJ1-5; 8 nucleotides match TRBD1. The CDR3 length is 12 residues. Looked up from germline, CDR1 is MNHEY and CDR2 is SVGAGI. Unmatched junction bases numbered 1, after V lost 6 bases and J lost 6 bases. CDR3: CASRTGVQPQHF. The CDR3 DNA sequence: TGTGCCAGCAGGACAGGGGTTCAGCCCCAGCATTTT.

The CDR3 DNA is TGTGCCAGCAGCTATCGGACCGGGACTAGCGGTTACAATGAGCAGTTCTTC. Translated: CASSYRTGTSGYNEQFF. The chain joins TRBV7-2 to TRBJ2-1; TRBD2 agrees at 11 bases. The CDR3 consists of 17 residues. From germline, CDR1 is SGHTA and CDR2 FQGNSA. Trimming took 4 bases from V and 4 from J; bases not matched to a gene: 9.

This clone was seen more than once but under ten times. The chain's CDR3 is CASSMTGLYTEAFF. The DNA for the CDR3 is TGTGCCAGCAGCATGACAGGGTTGTACACTGAAGCTTTCTTT. This sequence joins TRBV7-6 and TRBJ1-1; 7 nucleotides agree with TRBD1. V lost 5 bases, J lost 3 bases, and 6 bases stayed unmatched. The CDR3 contains 14 residues. Germline V lookup: CDR1 SGHVS, CDR2 FNYEAQ.

The genes are TRBV10-3 and TRBJ1-1; D might be TRBD1 (6 bases). V lost 3 bases and J lost 6, with 23 bases in between. CDR1 and CDR2 from the germline V gene are ENHRY and SYGVKD. This CDR3 contains 17 residues. The CDR3 DNA sequence: TGTGCCATCAGTGACCCCCCATCGGGGGGCTTTAGCGCTGAAGCTTTCTTT. Translated: CAISDPPSGGFSAEAFF.

This rearrangement joins TRBV6-1 to TRBJ2-1; 8 nucleotides align to TRBD2. There are 15 residues in the CDR3. V shed 4 bases, J shed 2 bases, and the junction held 4 bases outside the gene matches. Germline lookup yields CDR1 MNHNS and CDR2 SASEGT. This CDR3 is CASSVIAGPYNEQFF. The CDR3 DNA reads TGTGCCAGCAGTGTGATAGCGGGGCCCTACAATGAGCAGTTCTTC.

This CDR3 is CASSPTAGNTIYF. In nucleotides, the CDR3 is TGTGCCAGCAGCCCTACGGCTGGAAACACCATATATTTT. The rearrangement links TRBV11-3 to TRBJ1-3, with D hard to call. CDR3 length: 13 amino acids. V shed 5 bases and J shed 2 bases, with 7 bases lying between them. The germline V gene has CDR1 SGHNT and CDR2 YENEEA.

The chain joins TRBV7-9 to TRBJ2-3, with 8 positions matching TRBD1. Germline-derived CDR1 and CDR2 are SEHNR and FQNEAQ (reference sequence). The CDR3 length is 15 residues. V lost 6 bases and J lost 2; bases outside the gene matches: 7. The CDR3 protein is CASRSTGAYTDTQYF. The CDR3 nucleotides are TGTGCCAGCAGATCGACAGGGGCCTACACAGATACGCAGTATTTT.

This clone was seen only a few times. The chain is built from TRBV12-5 and TRBJ1-1; a weak D match, TRBD1 (6 bases). The length of the CDR3 is 18 residues. V was shortened by 1 base and J by 7 bases, with 25 bases between the two germline ends. From germline, CDR1 is LGHNT and CDR2 FRNRAP. The CDR3 spells CASGLEVRQVGVWDEAFF. The DNA of the CDR3 is TGTGCTAGTGGTTTGGAGGTTCGACAGGTGGGGGTTTGGGATGAAGCTTTCTTT. The full variable domain, with the rest looked up from reference TRBV12-5 and TRBJ1-1, is DARVTQTPRHKVTEMGQEVTMRCQPILGHNTVFWYRQTMMQGLELLAYFRNRAPLDDSGMPKDRFSAEMPDATLATLKIQPSEPRDSAVYFCASGLEVRQVGVWDEAFFGQGTRLTVV.